This T cell receptor beta chain was retrieved from a study of blood T cell repertoires in COVID-19. The data were produced by immunoSEQ multiplex PCR, yet TCRdb's version contains in-frame clones alone and is incomplete. Of around 120,000 clones listed, about 86% are singletons. The CDR3 extends over 16 amino acids. Germline CDR1 reads SGHNT; CDR2 reads YENEEA. V shed 6 bases and J shed 0 bases, with 18 bases lying between them. For recovered donors of Cohort 3, there were two negative PCRs, clearance, or symptom resolution. Material: PBMCs or T cells enriched from blood (not recorded which). This TCR derives from a woman between 45 and 60 years old who had recovered from COVID-19. The V and J genes are TRBV11-3 and TRBJ2-7; the D gene is possibly TRBD1 (6 bases). The CDR3 loop reads CASRTFRGESSYEQYF. In DNA form, the CDR3 reads TGTGCCAGCAGAACCTTCAGGGGCGAGAGCTCCTACGAGCAGTACTTC.